One and the same sample provided the 23 T cell receptor beta chains below, sequenced in a study of blood T cell repertoires in COVID-19. Using immunoSEQ multiplex PCR, the repertoire was profiled, and TCRdb retains in-frame clones only, with some absent. The sample holds around 250,000 clones, 80% to 85% seen once. Material for sequencing was peripheral blood. The receptors were sampled from a woman between 18 and 29 years old with acute or convalescent COVID-19.

The chain employs TRBV18 and TRBJ1-1; 8 bases agree with TRBD1. This CDR3 has 18 residues. J lost 8 bases, V lost 3 bases, and 20 bases had no gene match. The germline CDR1 and CDR2 sequences are KGHSH and LQKENI. CDR3 DNA sequence: TGTGCCAGCTCACCGGTGAGAACAGGGGGAAATACCCGAACCGAAGCTTTCTTT. It translates to CASSPVRTGGNTRTEAFF.

The rearrangement links TRBV7-2 to TRBJ2-1; TRBD2 aligns across 12 bases. Germline CDR1 is SGHTA and CDR2 is FQGNSA. The V gene end was trimmed by 5 bases and the J gene end by 4 bases; junction bases not matched to a gene: 9. The CDR3 is made up of 17 amino acids. In DNA, the CDR3 is TGTGCCAGCAGCCCCCGACTAGCGGGAGCGCTTTACAATGAGCAGTTCTTC. It yields the protein CASSPRLAGALYNEQFF.

This chain joins TRBV7-3 and TRBJ2-5, with TRBD2 identical over 8 bases. The V gene's germline CDR1 is SGHTA and CDR2 FQGTGA. V lost 5 bases to trimming and J lost 3 bases; unmatched junction nucleotides: 8. The length of the CDR3 is 15 residues. CDR3 nucleotide sequence: TGTGCCAGCAGCATTAGCGGGACGGAGGAAGAGACCCAGTACTTC. This sequence encodes CASSISGTEEETQYF.

The genes are TRBV7-9 and TRBJ1-2; 9 nucleotides line up with TRBD1. In germline, CDR1 is SEHNR, CDR2 FQNEAQ (reference sequence). CDR3 length equals 14 residues. V lost 8 bases and J lost 2; bases outside the gene matches: 6. In nucleotides, the CDR3 is TGTGCCAGCGTCCGGGACAGGGCGAACTATGGCTACACCTTC. Translated: CASVRDRANYGYTF. Full variable domain (outside the CDR3, taken from reference TRBV7-9 and TRBJ1-2): DTGVSQNPRHKITKRGQNVTFRCDPISEHNRLYWYRQTLGQGPEFLTYFQNEAQLEKSRLLSDRFSAERPKGSFSTLEIQRTEQGDSAMYLCASVRDRANYGYTFGSGTRLTVV.

CDR3 bases: TGTGCCAGCAGTTTAAGATCACAGGGTAGAGGTGTCACTGAAGCTTTCTTT. Translated: CASSLRSQGRGVTEAFF. The rearrangement joins TRBV27 to TRBJ1-1; possible D gene TRBD1, 6 bases. CDR3 length: 17 amino acids. In germline, CDR1 is MNHEY, CDR2 SMNVEV (reference sequence). V lost 2 bases, J lost 4 bases, and 20 bases lay in between.

The chain links TRBV20-1 to TRBJ2-1; D unclear. V lost 3 bases and J lost 4, with 10 bases in between. The CDR3 length is 13 residues. CDR1 is DFQATT, CDR2 SNEGSKA, per germline (reference sequence). Written as DNA, the CDR3 is TGCAGTGCTAGTCGTCTAAAGTACAATGAGCAGTTCTTC. The encoded protein is CSASRLKYNEQFF.

The chain is built from TRBV19 and TRBJ1-2; tentative D call: TRBD1 (6 bases). Germline V gene data show CDR1 as LNHDA and CDR2 as SQIVND (reference sequence). V lost 3 bases and J 8 bases, leaving 10 bases between the germline ends. There are 12 residues in the CDR3. The CDR3, as DNA: TGTGCCAGTAGTATCAGGGGCACAGGCTACACCTTC. Protein sequence: CASSIRGTGYTF.

The gene calls are TRBV24-1 and TRBJ2-1; 8 bases fit TRBD2. Germline V lookup: CDR1 KGHDR, CDR2 SFDVKD. Trimming took 4 bases from V and 7 from J; bases not matched to a gene: 11. The CDR3 runs 16 residues. The CDR3 DNA sequence: TGTGCCACCAGTGAGCCACTAGCGGCCCCCCTAAATGAGCAGTTCTTC. Its protein product is CATSEPLAAPLNEQFF.

This clone was detected once. The rearrangement joins TRBV18 to TRBJ1-1; D gene unclear. There are 15 residues in the CDR3. With 2 bases removed from V and 2 bases from J, the gap between germline ends came to 12 bases. CDR1 and CDR2 from the germline V gene are KGHSH and LQKENI. The CDR3 sequence is CASSPYGRQNTEAFF. The DNA of the CDR3 is TGTGCCAGCTCACCATACGGAAGACAAAACACTGAAGCTTTCTTT.

The chain recombines TRBV27 with TRBJ2-1; 8 bases match TRBD2. After removal of 10 bases from V and 5 bases from J, the junction contained 16 bases not matched to a gene. This CDR3 region has 16 residues. Germline CDR1 MNHEY, CDR2 SMNVEV (reference sequence). CDR3 bases: TGTGCCACCATCGTAAACCGGGGACTAGACCACAATGAGCAGTTCTTC. This encodes CATIVNRGLDHNEQFF.

The V call is TRBV24-1, the J call TRBJ1-3; perhaps TRBD1 as D (5 bases). The V end lost 5 bases, the J end lost 0 bases, and 7 bases lay between the germline ends. The length of the CDR3 is 14 residues. From germline, CDR1 is KGHDR and CDR2 SFDVKD. The CDR3 DNA sequence: TGTGCCACCAGTGCCGGGGGCTCTGGAAACACCATATATTTT. Translated, it gives CATSAGGSGNTIYF.

This clone occurred once. The chain carries TRBV2 and TRBJ2-7; a possible D gene is TRBD1 (6 bases). The V end was cut by 6 bases, the J end by 3 bases, with 21 bases between. Germline V lookup: CDR1 SNHLY, CDR2 FYNNEI. This CDR3 has 16 amino acids. The CDR3, as DNA: TGTGCCAGCAGCGACCCGACAGGTATGGGTAGCTACGAGCAGTACTTC. It is translated as CASSDPTGMGSYEQYF.

V usage is TRBV27 and J usage is TRBJ1-5; tentative D call: TRBD1 (6 bases). Trimming took off 6 bases at V and 0 bases at J, with 18 bases between the two ends. The CDR3 totals 17 residues. CDR1 and CDR2 from the germline V gene are MNHEY and SMNVEV (reference sequence). Here the CDR3 DNA reads TGTGCCAGCAGACCGGAGGGGGGGCCGATTAGCAATCAGCCCCAGCATTTT. Translating gives CASRPEGGPISNQPQHF.

This rearrangement joins TRBV18 to TRBJ2-7; D remains unclear. Germline V gene sequence: CDR1 KGHSH, CDR2 LQKENI. The CDR3 is 13 amino acids. Trimming shortened V by 0 bases and J by 6 bases, and 9 bases separated the two germline ends. The CDR3 DNA follows: TGTGCCAGCTCACCACCCCTCCGTGTCGAGCAGTACTTC. As protein: CASSPPLRVEQYF.

V is TRBV28 and J is TRBJ2-7; TRBD2 agrees at 9 bases. Trimming at V came to 2 bases and at J to 2 bases, leaving 7 bases not matched to a gene. From germline, CDR1 is MDHEN and CDR2 SYDVKM. The CDR3 runs 16 residues. The CDR3 region has the DNA TGTGCCAGCAGTTTACTGCCTAGCGGGACCACCTACGAGCAGTACTTC. Translation: CASSLLPSGTTYEQYF.

The J gene is TRBJ1-2, the V gene TRBV30; D is undetermined. The germline V gene encodes CDR1 GTSNPN and CDR2 SVGIG (reference sequence). CDR3 length equals 15 residues. The germline V and J ends were trimmed by 0 bases and 2 bases, with 13 bases remaining between them. The CDR3 DNA reads as TGTGCCTGGAGTGTTGGAGGGCAAGCCAACTATGGCTACACCTTC. The encoded protein is CAWSVGGQANYGYTF.

The gene calls are TRBV27 and TRBJ2-7, with a tentative D call TRBD1 (5 bases). Germline V CDR1 and CDR2: MNHEY, SMNVEV (reference sequence). The CDR3 loop spans 13 amino acids. The V and J ends lost 3 bases and 3 bases respectively, with 9 bases between them. The DNA for the CDR3 is TGTGCCAGCAGTTTTGGGGCAGACTACGAGCAGTACTTC. As protein: CASSFGADYEQYF.

The rearrangement uses TRBV6-5 and TRBJ2-7, with TRBD1 identical over 7 bases. This CDR3 spans 14 amino acids. V lost 7 bases, J lost 7 bases, and 13 bases stayed unmatched. Looked up from germline, CDR1 is MNHEY and CDR2 is SVGAGI. The CDR3 protein is CASISGTAPREQYF. In DNA, the CDR3 is TGTGCCAGCATCTCCGGGACAGCTCCTCGGGAGCAGTACTTC.

This clone was observed a few times. The rearrangement joins TRBV7-6 to TRBJ2-5; the match to TRBD2 covers 9 bases. The CDR3 sequence is 15 residues long. Trimming removed 5 bases from V and 3 bases from J; junction bases left unmatched: 7. Germline CDR1 reads SGHVS; CDR2 reads FNYEAQ. The CDR3, as DNA: TGTGCCAGCAGCCTGTGGACTAGCGTTAAAGAGACCCAGTACTTC. Translation: CASSLWTSVKETQYF.

V and J are TRBV28 and TRBJ2-7, with D possibly matching TRBD2 (7 bases). The CDR3 covers 15 residues. Germline-derived CDR1 and CDR2 are MDHEN and SYDVKM. Between the trimmed V and J ends, which lost 7 bases and 10 bases, there was a span of 26 bases. The CDR3 nucleotides read TGTGCCAGCACTGCGACTCGGACAGACGAGCGGGGACAGTACTTC. It yields the protein CASTATRTDERGQYF.

The chain recombines TRBV6-5 with TRBJ2-1, with 10 bases fitting TRBD2. V dropped 2 bases and J dropped 7; count of bases not matched to a gene: 8. From germline, CDR1 is MNHEY and CDR2 SVGAGI. CDR3 length equals 16 residues. CDR3 nucleotides: TGTGCCAGCAGTTACATTCTAGCGGGAGTTGTTAATGAGCAGTTCTTC. This encodes CASSYILAGVVNEQFF.

The chain recombines TRBV6-2 or TRBV6-3 with TRBJ2-7; 11 positions agree with TRBD2. Trimming took 0 bases from V and 5 from J; bases not matched to a gene: 9. Per the germline V gene, CDR1 is MNHEY and CDR2 is SVGEGT. The CDR3 contains 17 residues. The CDR3 coding sequence is TGTGCCAGCAGTTACTCACTAGCGGGAGTTAACAGTCACGAGCAGTACTTC. It specifies CASSYSLAGVNSHEQYF.

V gene TRBV12-3 or TRBV12-4 combines with J gene TRBJ1-1; D unclear. V was clipped by 2 bases and J by 4 bases, with 8 bases between them. CDR3 size: 13 residues. The CDR3 nucleotides are TGTGCCAGCAGTTTACGTACCGGCACTGAAGCTTTCTTT. Its protein is CASSLRTGTEAFF.